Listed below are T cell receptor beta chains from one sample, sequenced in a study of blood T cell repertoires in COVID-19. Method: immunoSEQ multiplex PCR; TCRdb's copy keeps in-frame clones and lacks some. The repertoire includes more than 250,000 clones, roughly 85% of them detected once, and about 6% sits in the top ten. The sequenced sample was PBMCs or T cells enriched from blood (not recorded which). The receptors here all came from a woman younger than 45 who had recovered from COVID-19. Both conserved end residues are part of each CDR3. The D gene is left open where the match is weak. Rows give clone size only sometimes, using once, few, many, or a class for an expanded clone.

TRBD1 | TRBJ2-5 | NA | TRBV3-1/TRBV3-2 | TGTGCCAGCAGCCAAGAGGTTGTGCCGGGACAGGGACCCAAGGTGTCCCAGTACTTC | CASSQEVVPGQGPKVSQYF
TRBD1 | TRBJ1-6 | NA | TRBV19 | TGTGCCAGTAGTCCGCCGGGACAGGTTAATTCACCCCTCCACTTT | CASSPPGQVNSPLHF
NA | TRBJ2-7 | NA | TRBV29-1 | TGCAGCGTTGTCCGGGACACCTCCTACGAGCAGTACTTC | CSVVRDTSYEQYF
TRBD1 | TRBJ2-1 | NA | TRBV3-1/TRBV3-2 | TGTGCCAGCAGCCCCGGACAGGGGTGGAATGAGCAGTTCTTC | CASSPGQGWNEQFF
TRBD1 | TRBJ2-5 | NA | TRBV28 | TGTGCCAGCAGTTTATCAGGGACAGTACAAGAGACCCAGTACTTC | CASSLSGTVQETQYF
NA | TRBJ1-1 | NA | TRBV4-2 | TGTGCCAGCAGCCAAGCAGGGTTGGGCACTGAAGCTTTCTTT | CASSQAGLGTEAFF
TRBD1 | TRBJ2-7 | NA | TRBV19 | TGTGCCAGTAGTACTCGACAGGGACGGTACGAGCAGTACTTC | CASSTRQGRYEQYF
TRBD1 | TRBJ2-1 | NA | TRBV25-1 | TGTGCCAGCAGTGTGGGCCAGGGGGCCGGTGAGCAGTTCTTC | CASSVGQGAGEQFF
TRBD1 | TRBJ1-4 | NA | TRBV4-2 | TGTGCCAGCAGCCAAGATGTAGGGGGCGAAGGTGAAAAACTGTTTTTT | CASSQDVGGEGEKLFF
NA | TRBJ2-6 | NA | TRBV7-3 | TGTGCCAGCAGCTTAGACAGCTCTGGGGCCAACGTCCTGACTTTC | CASSLDSSGANVLTF
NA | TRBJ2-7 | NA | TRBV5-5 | TGTGCCAGCAGCTTGGCCACTCCGGTTCCCTACGAGCAGTACTTC | CASSLATPVPYEQYF
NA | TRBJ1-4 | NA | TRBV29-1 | TGCAGCGTTGTGGGAGGCGAAAAACTGTTTTTT | CSVVGGEKLFF
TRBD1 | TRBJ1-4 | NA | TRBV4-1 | TGCGCCAGCAGCCAAGACCCATCCGTGGGACAGGGGGGATCAACTAATGAAAAACTGTTTTTT | CASSQDPSVGQGGSTNEKLFF
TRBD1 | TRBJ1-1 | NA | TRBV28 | TGTGCCAGCAGTGGGGGGACAGCGAACACTGAAGCTTTCTTT | CASSGGTANTEAFF
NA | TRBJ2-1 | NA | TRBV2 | TGTGCCAGCAGTGGTTTCATCTACAATGAGCAGTTCTTC | CASSGFIYNEQFF
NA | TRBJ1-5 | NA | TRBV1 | TGCACCAGCAGCCAAGAACAGAGCAATCAGCCCCAGCATTTT | CTSSQEQSNQPQHF
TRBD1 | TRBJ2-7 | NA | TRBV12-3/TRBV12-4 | TGTGCCAGCAGACCAGGGGGCGCGGGGGAGCAGTACTTC | CASRPGGAGEQYF
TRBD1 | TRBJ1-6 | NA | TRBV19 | TGTGCCAGTAGTATCGACAGGGTAGCCTCACCCCTCCACTTT | CASSIDRVASPLHF
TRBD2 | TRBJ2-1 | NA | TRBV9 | TGTGCCAGCAGCACCGTGGTAGCGGGGTCTGAGCAGTTCTTC | CASSTVVAGSEQFF
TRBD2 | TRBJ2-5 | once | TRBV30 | TGTGCCTGGAGTTCCGCCGGGACTAGTAGAGAGACCCAGTACTTC | CAWSSAGTSRETQYF
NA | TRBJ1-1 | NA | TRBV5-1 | TGCGCCAGCAGCTTGGCGGGTGGAACGACTGAAGCTTTCTTT | CASSLAGGTTEAFF
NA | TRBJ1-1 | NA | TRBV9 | TGTGCCAGCAGCGGTCCCCATGACAGGAACACTGAAGCTTTCTTT | CASSGPHDRNTEAFF
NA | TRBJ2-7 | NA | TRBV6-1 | TGTGCCAGCAGTGACCCTCCTCCCAGTCCCACCTACGAGCAGTACTTC | CASSDPPPSPTYEQYF
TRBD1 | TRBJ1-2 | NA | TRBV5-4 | TGTGCCAGCAGCTACGGGACAGGGGCAACTAACTATGGCTACACCTTC | CASSYGTGATNYGYTF
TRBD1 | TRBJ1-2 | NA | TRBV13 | TGTGCCAGCAGCTTACGGGGGACAGGGGAGTTCGGCGGCTACACCTTC | CASSLRGTGEFGGYTF
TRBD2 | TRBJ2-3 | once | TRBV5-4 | TGTGCCAGCTCCATGGGGGAGCGGGGGGGCACAGATACGCAGTATTTT | CASSMGERGGTDTQYF
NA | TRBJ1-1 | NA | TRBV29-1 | TGCAGCGTTGAAGATCGGGCAGGGCCCTCGGTGAAGAACACTGAAGCTTTCTTT | CSVEDRAGPSVKNTEAFF